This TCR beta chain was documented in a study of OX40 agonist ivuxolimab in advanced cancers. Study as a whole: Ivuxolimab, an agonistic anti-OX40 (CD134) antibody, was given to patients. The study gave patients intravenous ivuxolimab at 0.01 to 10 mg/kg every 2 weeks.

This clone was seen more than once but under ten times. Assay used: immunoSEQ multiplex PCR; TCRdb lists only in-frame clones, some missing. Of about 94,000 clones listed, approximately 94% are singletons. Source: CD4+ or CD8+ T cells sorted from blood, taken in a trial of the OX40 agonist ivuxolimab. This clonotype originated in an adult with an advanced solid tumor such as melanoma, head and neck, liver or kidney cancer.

The CDR3 protein is CASSPGLNTEAFF. DNA for the CDR3: TGTGCCAGCTCACCCGGATTGAACACTGAAGCTTTCTTT. The chain recombines TRBV18 with TRBJ1-1; no reliable D call. The V gene lost 3 bases and the J gene lost 0 bases, with 5 bases spanning the gap. Germline CDR1 and CDR2: KGHSH and LQKENI. The CDR3 contains 13 residues. Looking up the rest from reference TRBV18 and TRBJ1-1 gives the full variable domain: NAGVMQNPRHLVRRRGQEARLRCSPMKGHSHVYWYRQLPEEGLKFMVYLQKENIIDESGMPKERFSAEFPKEGPSILRIQQVVRGDSAAYFCASSPGLNTEAFFGQGTRLTVV.